These 23 T cell receptor beta chains were all obtained from the same sample, sequenced in a study of cytomegalovirus exposure and HLA in healthy donors. Sequencing used immunoSEQ multiplex PCR; TCRdb keeps in-frame clones, though not all of them. The sample contains around 230,000 clones, about 90% of which appear only once. Specimen: PBMCs. Source of these receptors: a woman under 40 in good health and CMV-seropositive.

This clone was counted once. The V and J genes are TRBV12-5 and TRBJ2-1; 11 nucleotides line up with TRBD2. The ends lost 7 bases at V and 4 bases at J; junction bases unmatched: 6. The germline CDR1 and CDR2 sequences are LGHNT and FRNRAP. There are 15 residues in the CDR3. The CDR3 DNA follows: TGTGCTAGTGCCCCGGGACTAGCGGCTTACAATGAGCAGTTCTTC. Translation: CASAPGLAAYNEQFF. Together with reference TRBV12-5 and TRBJ2-1, the CDR3 gives the full variable domain: DARVTQTPRHKVTEMGQEVTMRCQPILGHNTVFWYRQTMMQGLELLAYFRNRAPLDDSGMPKDRFSAEMPDATLATLKIQPSEPRDSAVYFCASAPGLAAYNEQFFGPGTRLTVL.

The chain is built from TRBV4-2 and TRBJ1-1; weak D call: TRBD1 (6 bases). The CDR3 contains 16 residues. Germline lookup yields CDR1 LGHNA and CDR2 YNFKEQ. V lost 7 bases, J lost 4 bases, and 22 bases lay in between. CDR3 nucleotides: TGTGCCAGCACCAGCCTAGGGGGATTTTACCGCACTGAAGCTTTCTTT. Its translation: CASTSLGGFYRTEAFF.

The V gene is TRBV25-1, the J gene TRBJ1-4; 8 bases are a match to TRBD1. Per germline, CDR1 MGHDK and CDR2 SYGVNS. V shed 3 bases and J 7 bases; nucleotides not matched to a gene: 16. The CDR3 has 18 amino acids. The CDR3 DNA sequence: TGTGCCAGCAGTGAGTACGGACAGGGCACAGGGGAGGCTGAAAAACTGTTTTTT. This translates into CASSEYGQGTGEAEKLFF.

V and J are TRBV5-6 and TRBJ2-7; TRBD2 agrees at 7 bases. J lost 3 bases, V lost 1 base, and 10 bases had no gene match. In germline, CDR1 is SGHDT, CDR2 YYEEEE. This CDR3 comprises 16 residues. The CDR3 region is CASSLRLAGSNYEQYF. The CDR3 coding sequence is TGTGCCAGCAGCTTGCGGTTAGCGGGCAGCAACTACGAGCAGTACTTC.

CDR3 in DNA: TGCGCCAGCAGCCAATCCGAGGGGGGGCTAGCTGAAGCTTTCTTT. Protein: CASSQSEGGLAEAFF. The chain carries TRBV4-1 and TRBJ1-1; tentative D call: TRBD1 (6 bases). The V gene's germline CDR1 is MGHRA and CDR2 YSYEKL. The CDR3 runs to 15 residues. Trimming cost V 2 bases and J 6 bases, with 16 bases left between them.

This clone has only a few counts. The J gene is TRBJ2-1, the V gene TRBV7-2; the match to TRBD2 covers 7 bases. The CDR3 spans 16 residues. With 2 bases clipped from V and 13 bases from J, the junction kept 17 bases outside the gene matches. Germline V gene data show CDR1 as SGHTA and CDR2 as FQGNSA. The CDR3 here is CASSLSFGLAALKQFF. CDR3 bases: TGTGCCAGCAGCTTAAGTTTCGGGCTAGCGGCCCTCAAACAGTTCTTC. Full variable domain (missing parts from reference TRBV7-2 and TRBJ2-1): GAGVSQSPSNKVTEKGKDVELRCDPISGHTALYWYRQSLGQGLEFLIYFQGNSAPDKSGLPSDRFSAERTGGSVSTLTIQRTQQEDSAVYLCASSLSFGLAALKQFFGPGTRLTVL.

The chain joins TRBV7-9 to TRBJ1-1; no reliable D call. The germline gives CDR1 SEHNR, CDR2 FQNEAQ (reference sequence). V shed 1 base and J shed 3 bases, with 12 bases lying between them. The CDR3 sequence is 15 residues long. CDR3 protein: CASSLDVGDDTEAFF. DNA of the CDR3: TGTGCCAGCAGCTTAGATGTAGGAGATGACACTGAAGCTTTCTTT. Complete variable domain (other parts from reference TRBV7-9 and TRBJ1-1): DTGVSQNPRHKITKRGQNVTFRCDPISEHNRLYWYRQTLGQGPEFLTYFQNEAQLEKSRLLSDRFSAERPKGSFSTLEIQRTEQGDSAMYLCASSLDVGDDTEAFFGQGTRLTVV.

The V call is TRBV10-3, the J call TRBJ1-1; TRBD1 aligns across 7 bases. Germline trimming cut 6 bases from V and 3 bases from J; bases unmatched to any gene: 7. Germline loops: CDR1 ENHRY, CDR2 SYGVKD. CDR3 length equals 14 residues. The CDR3 region has the DNA TGTGCCATCAGAGAAGACAGGGTGTACACTGAAGCTTTCTTT. It encodes CAIREDRVYTEAFF.

This chain joins TRBV30 and TRBJ1-3; D ambiguous. Trimming took 3 bases from V and 4 from J, leaving 13 bases between them. There are 14 residues in the CDR3. Looked up from germline, CDR1 is GTSNPN and CDR2 is SVGIG (reference sequence). Here the CDR3 reads CAWSVNKMGNTIYF. The CDR3 coding sequence is TGTGCCTGGAGCGTTAACAAAATGGGAAACACCATATATTTT.

The chain couples TRBV7-9 to TRBJ2-7, with 9 bases that match TRBD1. The ends lost 5 bases at V and 4 bases at J; junction bases unmatched: 12. The CDR3 contains 16 residues. Germline V gene lookup returns CDR1 SEHNR and CDR2 FQNEAQ (reference sequence). In nucleotides, the CDR3 is TGTGCCAGCAGCCCGAGGGACAGGGCCCTGTATTACGAGCAGTACTTC. Translated, it gives CASSPRDRALYYEQYF.

The chain links TRBV19 to TRBJ2-3, with 12 bases fitting TRBD2. The CDR3 totals 15 residues. Germline trimming cut 7 bases from V and 2 bases from J; bases unmatched to any gene: 4. Germline V gene sequence: CDR1 LNHDA, CDR2 SQIVND (reference sequence). This CDR3 reads CASIRTSGTTDTQYF. The CDR3 DNA sequence: TGTGCCAGTATACGGACTAGCGGGACCACAGATACGCAGTATTTT.

The chain has TRBV15 and TRBJ1-2; 8 bases match TRBD1. In germline, CDR1 is LNHNV, CDR2 YYDKDF (reference sequence). V shed 3 bases and J 6 bases; nucleotides not matched to a gene: 12. This CDR3 is 16 amino acids long. CDR3 sequence: CATSSPSRGRLNGYTF. The DNA of the CDR3 is TGTGCCACCAGCAGCCCATCCAGGGGGCGCTTGAATGGCTACACCTTC. Combining the CDR3 with reference TRBV15 and TRBJ1-2 gives the whole variable domain DAMVIQNPRYQVTQFGKPVTLSCSQTLNHNVMYWYQQKSSQAPKLLFHYYDKDFNNEADTPDNFQSRRPNTSFCFLDIRSPGLGDTAMYLCATSSPSRGRLNGYTFGSGTRLTVV.

This clone was seen a handful of times. The chain carries TRBV7-9 and TRBJ2-1, with D perhaps TRBD1 (6 bases). Between the trimmed V and J ends, which lost 5 bases and 8 bases, there was a span of 10 bases. The CDR3 is 12 amino acids. Germline assignment: CDR1 SEHNR and CDR2 FQNEAQ (reference sequence). DNA for the CDR3: TGTGCCAGCAGCCTGGGGGCGGATGAGCAGTTCTTC. It encodes CASSLGADEQFF.

V is TRBV6-1 and J is TRBJ1-2, with D hard to call. The V gene lost 8 bases and the J gene lost 4 bases, with 14 bases spanning the gap. The CDR3 extends over 13 amino acids. Germline CDR1 and CDR2: MNHNS and SASEGT. The CDR3 region has the DNA TGTGCCAGCTCGGTGGGCGGAGGCTATGGCTACACCTTC. Its protein product is CASSVGGGYGYTF.

The rearrangement uses TRBV28 and TRBJ1-1; a weak D match, TRBD1 (5 bases). Germline V CDR1 and CDR2: MDHEN, SYDVKM. Trimming took off 5 bases at V and 10 bases at J, with 20 bases between the two ends. The CDR3 has 14 residues. The CDR3 reads CASSPWGEVVGAFF. The CDR3 DNA is TGTGCCAGCAGTCCATGGGGGGAAGTGGTCGGAGCTTTCTTT.

The V gene is TRBV5-1, the J gene TRBJ1-2, with 9 bases identical to TRBD1. The junction had 10 bases not matched to a gene; V was cut back by 2 bases and J by 8 bases. Germline-derived CDR1 and CDR2 are SGHRS and YFSETQ. The CDR3 extends over 15 amino acids. As DNA, the CDR3 is TGCGCCAGCAGCTTTATGACGGGACAGGGAAAAGGCTACACCTTC. Translation: CASSFMTGQGKGYTF.

CDR3: CAAQGVSYEQYF. DNA for the CDR3: TGTGCCGCACAGGGCGTTTCCTACGAGCAGTACTTC. The chain links TRBV10-3 to TRBJ2-7; D might be TRBD1 (6 bases). The V gene's germline CDR1 is ENHRY and CDR2 SYGVKD. Trimming shortened V by 11 bases and J by 1 base, and 12 bases separated the two germline ends. The CDR3 contains 12 residues.

This chain connects TRBV29-1 to TRBJ1-1; TRBD1 is a possible D gene (6 bases). There are 13 residues in the CDR3. The V gene lost 4 bases and the J gene lost 2 bases, with 11 bases spanning the gap. Germline V lookup: CDR1 SQVTM, CDR2 ANQGSEA. The CDR3 sequence: CSVVTGINTEAFF. CDR3 bases: TGCAGCGTTGTCACAGGGATAAACACTGAAGCTTTCTTT.

The V call is TRBV11-2, the J call TRBJ2-7; TRBD2 matches 9 bases. V shed 5 bases and J 0 bases; nucleotides not matched to a gene: 5. Per the germline V gene, CDR1 is SGHAT and CDR2 is FQNNGV. The CDR3 covers 15 residues. The CDR3 region is CASSPISGGSYEQYF. DNA of the CDR3: TGTGCCAGCAGCCCCATTAGCGGGGGCTCCTACGAGCAGTACTTC.

J is TRBJ1-3 and V is TRBV18; no clear D gene. V was trimmed by 2 bases and J by 4 bases, leaving 6 bases between them. Germline loops: CDR1 KGHSH, CDR2 LQKENI. The CDR3 sequence is 13 residues long. CDR3 DNA sequence: TGTGCCAGCTCACCAGCCCGGGGAAACACCATATATTTT. Translation gives CASSPARGNTIYF.

This chain uses TRBV11-1 with TRBJ1-1; D gene ambiguous. Trimming shortened V by 3 bases and J by 5 bases, and 4 bases separated the two germline ends. Germline V gene sequence: CDR1 SGHAT, CDR2 FQDESV (reference sequence). The CDR3 runs 11 residues. The DNA for the CDR3 is TGTGCCAGCAGCTTTCGTACTGAAGCTTTCTTT. It codes for CASSFRTEAFF.

The chain is built from TRBV30 and TRBJ1-5; no definite D call. CDR1 and CDR2 from the germline V gene are GTSNPN and SVGIG (reference sequence). The CDR3 loop spans 13 amino acids. The germline V and J ends were trimmed by 2 bases and 6 bases, with 11 bases remaining between them. CDR3 sequence (DNA): TGTGCCTGGAGTTTTCGGGGTGCTCAGCCCCAGCATTTT. Its translation: CAWSFRGAQPQHF. Full variable domain (outside the CDR3, taken from reference TRBV30 and TRBJ1-5): SQTIHQWPATLVQPVGSPLSLECTVEGTSNPNLYWYRQAAGRGLQLLFYSVGIGQISSEVPQNLSASRPQDRQFILSSKKLLLSDSGFYLCAWSFRGAQPQHFGDGTRLSIL.

The rearrangement uses TRBV5-1 and TRBJ1-1, with TRBD1 as a possible D gene (5 bases). Germline V lookup: CDR1 SGHRS, CDR2 YFSETQ. This CDR3 is 13 amino acids long. V was pared by 2 bases and J by 5 bases, with 10 bases between. CDR3 nucleotide sequence: TGCGCCAGCAGCTTTCTCGGGGGGACTGAAGCTTTCTTT. Its translation is CASSFLGGTEAFF.